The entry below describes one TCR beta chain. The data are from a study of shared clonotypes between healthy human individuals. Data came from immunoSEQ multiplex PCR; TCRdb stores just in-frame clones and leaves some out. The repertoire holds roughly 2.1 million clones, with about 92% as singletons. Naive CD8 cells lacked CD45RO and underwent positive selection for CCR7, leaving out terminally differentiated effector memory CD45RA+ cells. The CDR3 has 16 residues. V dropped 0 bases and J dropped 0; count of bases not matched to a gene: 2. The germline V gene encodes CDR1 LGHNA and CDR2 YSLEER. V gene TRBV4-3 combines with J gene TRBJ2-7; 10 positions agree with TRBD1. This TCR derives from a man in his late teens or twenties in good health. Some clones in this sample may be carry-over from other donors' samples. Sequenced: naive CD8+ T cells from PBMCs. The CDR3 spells CASSQERTGGSYEQYF. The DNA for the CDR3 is TGCGCCAGCAGCCAAGAGAGGACAGGGGGCTCCTACGAGCAGTACTTC.